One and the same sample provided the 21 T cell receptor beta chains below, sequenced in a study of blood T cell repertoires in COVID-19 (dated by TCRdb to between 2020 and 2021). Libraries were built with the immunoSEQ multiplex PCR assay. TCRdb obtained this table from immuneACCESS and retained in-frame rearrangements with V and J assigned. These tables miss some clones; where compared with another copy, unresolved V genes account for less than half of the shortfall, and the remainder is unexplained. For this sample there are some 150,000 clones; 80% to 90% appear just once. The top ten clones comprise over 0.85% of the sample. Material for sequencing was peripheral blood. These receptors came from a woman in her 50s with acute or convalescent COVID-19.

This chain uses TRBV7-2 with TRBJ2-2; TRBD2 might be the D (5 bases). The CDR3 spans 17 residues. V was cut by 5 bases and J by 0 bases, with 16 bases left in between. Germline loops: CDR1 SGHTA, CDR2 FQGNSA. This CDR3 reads CASSPRGRVANTGELFF. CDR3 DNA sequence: TGTGCCAGCAGCCCCCGCGGGCGGGTAGCGAACACCGGGGAGCTGTTTTTT.

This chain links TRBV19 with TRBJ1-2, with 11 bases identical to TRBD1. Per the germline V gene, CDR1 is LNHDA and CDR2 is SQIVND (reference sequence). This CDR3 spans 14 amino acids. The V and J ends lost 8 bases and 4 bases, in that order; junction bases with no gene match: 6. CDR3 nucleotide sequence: TGTGCCAGTTTGGACAGGGGGCGAAGCTATGGCTACACCTTC. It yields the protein CASLDRGRSYGYTF.

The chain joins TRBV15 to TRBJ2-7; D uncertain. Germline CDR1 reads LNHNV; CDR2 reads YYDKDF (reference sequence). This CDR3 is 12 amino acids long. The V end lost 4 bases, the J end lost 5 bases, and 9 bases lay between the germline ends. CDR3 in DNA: TGTGCCACCAGCACCTTCACGGACGAGCAGTACTTC. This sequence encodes CATSTFTDEQYF. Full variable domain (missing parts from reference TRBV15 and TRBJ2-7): DAMVIQNPRYQVTQFGKPVTLSCSQTLNHNVMYWYQQKSSQAPKLLFHYYDKDFNNEADTPDNFQSRRPNTSFCFLDIRSPGLGDTAMYLCATSTFTDEQYFGPGTRLTVT.

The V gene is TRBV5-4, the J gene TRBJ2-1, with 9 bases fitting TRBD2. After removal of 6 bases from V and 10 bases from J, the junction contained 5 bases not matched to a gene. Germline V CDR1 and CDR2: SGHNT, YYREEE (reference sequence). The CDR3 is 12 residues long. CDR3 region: CASTSGKGEQFF. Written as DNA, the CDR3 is TGTGCCAGCACTAGCGGGAAAGGGGAGCAGTTCTTC. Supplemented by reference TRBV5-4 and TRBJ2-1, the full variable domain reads ETGVTQSPTHLIKTRGQQVTLRCSSQSGHNTVSWYQQALGQGPQFIFQYYREEENGRGNFPPRFSGLQFPNYSSELNVNALELDDSALYLCASTSGKGEQFFGPGTRLTVL.

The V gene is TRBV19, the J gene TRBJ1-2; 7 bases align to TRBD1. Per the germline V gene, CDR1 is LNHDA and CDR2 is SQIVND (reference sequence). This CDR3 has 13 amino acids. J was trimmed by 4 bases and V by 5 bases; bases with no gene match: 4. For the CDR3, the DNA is TGTGCCAGTAGTTCTGGGACAGCCTATGGCTACACCTTC. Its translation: CASSSGTAYGYTF.

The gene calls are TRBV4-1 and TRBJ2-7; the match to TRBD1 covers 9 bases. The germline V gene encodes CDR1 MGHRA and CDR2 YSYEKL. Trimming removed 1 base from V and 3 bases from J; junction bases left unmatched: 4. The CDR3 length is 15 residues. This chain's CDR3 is CASSQVVGQGYEQYF. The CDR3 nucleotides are TGCGCCAGCAGCCAAGTAGTGGGACAGGGCTACGAGCAGTACTTC.

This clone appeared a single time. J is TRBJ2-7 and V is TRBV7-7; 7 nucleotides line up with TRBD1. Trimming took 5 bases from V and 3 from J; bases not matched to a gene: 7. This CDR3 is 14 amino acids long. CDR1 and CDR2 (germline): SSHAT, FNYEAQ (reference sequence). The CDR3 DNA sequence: TGTGCCAGCAGCGTTGGACAGGACGGCTACGAGCAGTACTTC. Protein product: CASSVGQDGYEQYF.

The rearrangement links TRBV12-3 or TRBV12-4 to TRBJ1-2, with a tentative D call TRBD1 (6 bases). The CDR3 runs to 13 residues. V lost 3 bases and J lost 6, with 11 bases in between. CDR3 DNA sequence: TGTGCCAGCAGTTTTGACAACAGGGATGGCTACACCTTC. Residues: CASSFDNRDGYTF.

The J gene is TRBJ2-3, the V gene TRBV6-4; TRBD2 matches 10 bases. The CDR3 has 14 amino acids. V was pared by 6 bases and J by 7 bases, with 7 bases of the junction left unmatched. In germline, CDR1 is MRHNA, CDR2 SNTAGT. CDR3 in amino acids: CASSEAGGLYTQYF. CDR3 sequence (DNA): TGTGCCAGCAGCGAAGCGGGGGGGTTATATACGCAGTATTTT.

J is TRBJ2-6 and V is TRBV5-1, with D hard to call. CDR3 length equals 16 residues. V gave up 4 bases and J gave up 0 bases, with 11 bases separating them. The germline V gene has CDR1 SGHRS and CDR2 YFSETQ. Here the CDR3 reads CASSSSGPSGANVLTF. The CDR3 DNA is TGCGCCAGCAGCAGCTCAGGCCCCTCTGGGGCCAACGTCCTGACTTTC.

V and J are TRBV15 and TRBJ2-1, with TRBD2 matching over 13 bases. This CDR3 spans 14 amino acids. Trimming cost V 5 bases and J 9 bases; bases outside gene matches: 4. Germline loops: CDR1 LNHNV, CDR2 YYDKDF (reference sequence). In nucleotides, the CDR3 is TGTGCCACCAGCCAAGGACTAGCGGGAGTTGAGCAGTTCTTC. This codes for CATSQGLAGVEQFF. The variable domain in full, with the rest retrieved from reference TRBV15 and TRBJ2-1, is DAMVIQNPRYQVTQFGKPVTLSCSQTLNHNVMYWYQQKSSQAPKLLFHYYDKDFNNEADTPDNFQSRRPNTSFCFLDIRSPGLGDTAMYLCATSQGLAGVEQFFGPGTRLTVL.

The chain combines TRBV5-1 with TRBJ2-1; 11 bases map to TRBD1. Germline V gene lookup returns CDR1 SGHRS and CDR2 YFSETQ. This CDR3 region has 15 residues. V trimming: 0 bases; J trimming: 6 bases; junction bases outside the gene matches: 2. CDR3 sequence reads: CASSLGTGGLNEQFF. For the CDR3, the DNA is TGCGCCAGCAGCTTGGGGACAGGGGGCCTCAATGAGCAGTTCTTC.

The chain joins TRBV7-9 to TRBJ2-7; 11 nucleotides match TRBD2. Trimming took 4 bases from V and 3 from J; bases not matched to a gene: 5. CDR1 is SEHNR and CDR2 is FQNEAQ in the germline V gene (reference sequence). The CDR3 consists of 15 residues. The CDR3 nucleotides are TGTGCCAGCAGCTCCACTAGCGGGAGCTTCTACGAGCAGTACTTC. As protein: CASSSTSGSFYEQYF.

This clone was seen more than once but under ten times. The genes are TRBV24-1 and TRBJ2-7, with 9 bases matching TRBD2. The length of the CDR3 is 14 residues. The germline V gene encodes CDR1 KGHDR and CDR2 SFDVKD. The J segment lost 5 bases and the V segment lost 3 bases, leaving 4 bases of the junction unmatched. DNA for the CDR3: TGTGCCACCAGTGATCCGGGACTAGCCCACGAGCAGTACTTC. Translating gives CATSDPGLAHEQYF.

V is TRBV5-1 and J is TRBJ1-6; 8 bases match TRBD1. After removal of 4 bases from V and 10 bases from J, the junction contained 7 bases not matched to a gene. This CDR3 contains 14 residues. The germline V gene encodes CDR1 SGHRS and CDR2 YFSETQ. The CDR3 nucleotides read TGCGCCAGCAGCCCTGGACAGGGAGGATCACCCCTCCACTTT. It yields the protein CASSPGQGGSPLHF.

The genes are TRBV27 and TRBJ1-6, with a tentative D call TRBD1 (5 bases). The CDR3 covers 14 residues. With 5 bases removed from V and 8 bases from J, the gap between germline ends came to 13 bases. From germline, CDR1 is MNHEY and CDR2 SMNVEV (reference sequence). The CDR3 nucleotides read TGTGCCAGCAGTCCCCGGACAAGTCATTCACCCCTCCACTTT. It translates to CASSPRTSHSPLHF.

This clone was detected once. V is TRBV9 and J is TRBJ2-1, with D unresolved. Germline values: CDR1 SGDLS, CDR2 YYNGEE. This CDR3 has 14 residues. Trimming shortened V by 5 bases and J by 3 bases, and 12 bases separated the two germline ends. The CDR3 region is CASSDMGFYNEQFF. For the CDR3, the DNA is TGTGCCAGCAGTGATATGGGCTTCTACAATGAGCAGTTCTTC.

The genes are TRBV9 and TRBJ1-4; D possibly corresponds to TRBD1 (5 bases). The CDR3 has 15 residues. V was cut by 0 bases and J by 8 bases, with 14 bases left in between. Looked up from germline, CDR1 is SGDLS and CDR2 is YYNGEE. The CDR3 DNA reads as TGTGCCAGCAGCGTAGGGGCAGGGTTGGGAGAAAAACTGTTTTTT. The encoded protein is CASSVGAGLGEKLFF.

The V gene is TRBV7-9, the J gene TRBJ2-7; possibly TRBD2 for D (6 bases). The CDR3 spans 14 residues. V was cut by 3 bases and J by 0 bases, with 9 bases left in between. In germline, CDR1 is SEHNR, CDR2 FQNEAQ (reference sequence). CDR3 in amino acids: CASSLGGTSYEQYF. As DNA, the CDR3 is TGTGCCAGCAGCTTGGGCGGGACCTCCTACGAGCAGTACTTC.

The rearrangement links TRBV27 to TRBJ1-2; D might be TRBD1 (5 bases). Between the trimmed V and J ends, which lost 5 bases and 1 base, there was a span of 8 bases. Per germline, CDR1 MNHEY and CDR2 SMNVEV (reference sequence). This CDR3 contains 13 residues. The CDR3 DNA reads TGTGCCAGCAGTCCCGACAGTAACTATGGCTACACCTTC. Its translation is CASSPDSNYGYTF.

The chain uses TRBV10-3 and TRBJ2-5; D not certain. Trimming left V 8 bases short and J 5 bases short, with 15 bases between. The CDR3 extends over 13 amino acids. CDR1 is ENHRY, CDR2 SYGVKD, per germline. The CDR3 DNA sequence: TGTGCCATCGGTCGGCAGGATGGGGAGACCCAGTACTTC. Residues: CAIGRQDGETQYF.